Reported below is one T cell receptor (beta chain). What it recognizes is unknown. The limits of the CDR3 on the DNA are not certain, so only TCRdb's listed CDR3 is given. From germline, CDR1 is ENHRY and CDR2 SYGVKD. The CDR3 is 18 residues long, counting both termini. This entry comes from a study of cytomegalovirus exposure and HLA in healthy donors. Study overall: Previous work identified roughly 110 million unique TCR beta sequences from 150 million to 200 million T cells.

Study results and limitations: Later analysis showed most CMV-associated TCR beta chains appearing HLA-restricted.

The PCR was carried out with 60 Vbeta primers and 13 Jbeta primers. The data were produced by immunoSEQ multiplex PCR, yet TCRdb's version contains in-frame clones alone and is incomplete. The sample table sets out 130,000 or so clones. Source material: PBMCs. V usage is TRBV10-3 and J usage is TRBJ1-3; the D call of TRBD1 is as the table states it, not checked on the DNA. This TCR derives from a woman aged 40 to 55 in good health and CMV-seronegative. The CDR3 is CANSRDRDYLCSGNTIYF.